This TCR beta chain derives from a study of blood T cell repertoires in COVID-19 (dated by TCRdb to about 2020). Context from the whole study: Samples from collaborators originated in the United States, Italy and Spain and spanned both the acute and convalescent phases of COVID-19. The material from the prospective study consisted of cDNA or gDNA derived from T cells, B-cell-depleted T cells, or PBMCs. The dataset comprised deeply sampled blood TCRbeta repertoires from subjects exposed to, actively infected with, or recovered from COVID-19. The repertoires were released in a freely available public database meant as a resource for research on the immune response to SARS-CoV-2. Samples were obtained from the ongoing ImmuneRACE study (first 160 participants) and from 1,200 or so subjects provided by 6 global collaborators. The sample metadata nearly always contained a de-identified subject ID, COVID-19 status, age in years and sex. Where HLA class I and class II types were available, the types were taken from metadata supplied by the sample provider, not from assay-based typing.

The CDR3 numbers 13 residues from cysteine through phenylalanine. CDR3 DNA only is kept here, 39 bases in frame from base 1. The germline V gene (reference sequence) yields SEHNR for CDR1 and FQNEAQ for CDR2. V is reduced by 5 bases and J by 5 bases, leaving a spacing of 10 bases between them. Results and caveats for the whole study, not just this receptor: The amount of clinical and demographic metadata varied by source and participant and was provided uncurated.

TCRbeta CDR3 regions were amplified from genomic DNA using the immunoSEQ Assay, a bias-controlled multiplex PCR. The study's processing was this. Nucleated cell counts per sample were estimated from amplification of reference gene primers within the assay. Sequence reads were collapsed and filtered to measure the absolute abundance of every unique TCRbeta CDR3 rearrangement. For each sample, productive Simpson clonality was calculated by taking the square root of Simpson's diversity index across productive rearrangements. This is the immuneACCESS table as TCRdb keeps it, with only in-frame sequences that have V and J called. A part of the clones is gone; compared with another copy, unresolved V genes explain less than half, and the rest is unexplained. V, J and clone size are those of that table, while D and trimming were read from the DNA. Here the sample has hundreds of thousands of clones; 80% to 90% occur a single time. More than 0.95% of the sample comes from the top ten.

Only one count was recorded for this clone. The antigen this receptor binds is unknown. Base qualities are not at hand, and no much larger clone is one base apart. Participants in the prospective study were enrolled through a virtual design, were aged roughly 18 to 95 years, and lived in 24 United States geographic areas. To assign participants to cohorts, the prospective study relied on clinical history that participants themselves reported in a screening survey and a study questionnaire. ImmuneRACE Cohort 3 recovered participants were defined by two consecutive negative NP/OP PCR tests, healthcare professional clearance, or symptom resolution. Mobile phlebotomists in the prospective study collected whole blood, serum and a nasopharyngeal or oropharyngeal swab from every participant. Over an approximately 2-month period, participants in the prospective study had the option of providing additional blood draws and questionnaires. Before DNA extraction, prospective study blood samples were shipped either frozen or at room temperature.

The clonotype originates from a man aged 30-40 years who had recovered from COVID-19. The sample was PBMCs or T cells enriched from blood (not recorded which). Here the chain combines TRBV7-9 and TRBJ1-5; D gene: possibly TRBD1, on 5 matching bases. The bases are TGTGCCAGCAGCCTGGACACTTATCAGCCCCAGCATTTT. Translated, it gives CASSLDTYQPQHF.